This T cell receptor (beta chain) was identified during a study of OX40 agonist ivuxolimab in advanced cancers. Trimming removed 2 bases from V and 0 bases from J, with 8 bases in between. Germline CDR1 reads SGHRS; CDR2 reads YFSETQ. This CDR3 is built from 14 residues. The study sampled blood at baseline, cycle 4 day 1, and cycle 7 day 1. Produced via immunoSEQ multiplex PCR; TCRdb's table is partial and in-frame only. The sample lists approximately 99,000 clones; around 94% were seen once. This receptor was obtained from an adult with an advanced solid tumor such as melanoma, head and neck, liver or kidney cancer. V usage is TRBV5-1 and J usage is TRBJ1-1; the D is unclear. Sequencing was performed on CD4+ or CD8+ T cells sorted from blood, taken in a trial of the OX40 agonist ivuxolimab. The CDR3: CASSFHIMNTEAFF. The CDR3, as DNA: TGCGCCAGCAGCTTCCACATTATGAACACTGAAGCTTTCTTT.